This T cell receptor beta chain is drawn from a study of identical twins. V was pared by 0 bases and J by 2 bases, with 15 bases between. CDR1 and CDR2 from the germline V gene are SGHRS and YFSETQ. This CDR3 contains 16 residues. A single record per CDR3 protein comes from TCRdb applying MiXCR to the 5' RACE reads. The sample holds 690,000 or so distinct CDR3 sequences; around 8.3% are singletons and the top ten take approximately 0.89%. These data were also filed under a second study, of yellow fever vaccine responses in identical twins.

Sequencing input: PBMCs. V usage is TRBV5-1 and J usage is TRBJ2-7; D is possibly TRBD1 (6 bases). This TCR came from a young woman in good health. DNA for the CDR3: TGCGCCAGCAGCTTGGGGTCTTGGGGGCAAGCCTACGAGCAGTACTTC. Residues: CASSLGSWGQAYEQYF.